Reported below is one T cell receptor (beta chain). The data originate from a study of blood T cell repertoires in COVID-19. Study context: Acute and convalescent COVID-19 samples came from the United States, Italy and Spain. T cells, B-cell-depleted T cells, or PBMCs provided the cDNA or gDNA that served as material.

How the authors handled the data: Researchers report that nucleated cell counts were estimated from reference gene primer amplification. Repertoires were generated with immunoSEQ multiplex PCR, while TCRdb's copy carries only in-frame clones and drops some. V, J and clone size are those of that table, while D and trimming were read from the DNA. The repertoire holds about 100,000 clones, 85% seen once, with roughly 13% in the top ten. This receptor was obtained from a man between 50 and 59 years old with active or convalescent COVID-19. Sequenced material: peripheral blood.

The CDR3 sequence: CASSKGGVYEKLFF. The DNA of the CDR3 is TGTGCCAGCAGCAAAGGGGGCGTCTATGAAAAACTGTTTTTT. This rearrangement joins TRBV5-4 to TRBJ1-4, with 7 bases that match TRBD1. Germline V CDR1 and CDR2: SGHNT, YYREEE (reference sequence). This CDR3 has 14 amino acids. Germline trimming cut 4 bases from V and 6 bases from J; bases unmatched to any gene: 6.